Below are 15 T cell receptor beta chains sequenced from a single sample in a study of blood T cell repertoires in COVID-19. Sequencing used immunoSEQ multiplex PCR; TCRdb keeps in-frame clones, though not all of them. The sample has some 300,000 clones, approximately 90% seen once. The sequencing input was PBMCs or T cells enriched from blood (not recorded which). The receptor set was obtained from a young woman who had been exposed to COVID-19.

CDR3 amino acids: CASSWDIPYEQYF. The CDR3 bases are TGTGCCAGCAGCTGGGACATCCCCTACGAGCAGTACTTC. The chain links TRBV5-5 to TRBJ2-7; D may be TRBD1 (6 bases). CDR3 length: 13 amino acids. V was pared by 3 bases and J by 2 bases, with 9 bases between. In germline, CDR1 is SGHKS, CDR2 YYEKEE (reference sequence).

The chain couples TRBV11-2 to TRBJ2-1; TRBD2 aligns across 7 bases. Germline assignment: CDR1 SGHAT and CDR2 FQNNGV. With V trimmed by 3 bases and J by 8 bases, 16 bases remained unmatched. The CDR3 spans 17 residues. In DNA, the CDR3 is TGTGCCAGCAGCTTGGGCACCCGGGACTACACCCCCCATGAGCAGTTCTTC. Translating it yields CASSLGTRDYTPHEQFF.

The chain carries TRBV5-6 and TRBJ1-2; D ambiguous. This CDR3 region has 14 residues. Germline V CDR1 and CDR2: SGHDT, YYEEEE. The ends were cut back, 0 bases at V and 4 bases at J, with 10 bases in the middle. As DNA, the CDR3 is TGTGCCAGCAGCTTGGGGTACAGAATCTATGGCTACACCTTC. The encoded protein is CASSLGYRIYGYTF.

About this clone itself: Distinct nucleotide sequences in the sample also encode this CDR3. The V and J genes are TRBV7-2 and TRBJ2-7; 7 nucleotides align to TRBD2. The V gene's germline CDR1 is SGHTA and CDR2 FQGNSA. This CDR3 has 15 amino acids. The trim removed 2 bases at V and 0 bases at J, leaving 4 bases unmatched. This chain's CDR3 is CASSLSRGSSYEQYF. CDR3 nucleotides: TGTGCCAGCAGCTTATCGCGGGGGAGCTCCTACGAGCAGTACTTC.

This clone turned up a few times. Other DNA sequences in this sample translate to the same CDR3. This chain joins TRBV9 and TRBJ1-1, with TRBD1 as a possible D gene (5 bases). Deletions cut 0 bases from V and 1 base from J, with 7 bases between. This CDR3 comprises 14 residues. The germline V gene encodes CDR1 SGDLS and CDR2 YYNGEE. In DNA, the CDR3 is TGTGCCAGCAGCGTAGGACAGACGAACACTGAAGCTTTCTTT. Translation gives CASSVGQTNTEAFF.

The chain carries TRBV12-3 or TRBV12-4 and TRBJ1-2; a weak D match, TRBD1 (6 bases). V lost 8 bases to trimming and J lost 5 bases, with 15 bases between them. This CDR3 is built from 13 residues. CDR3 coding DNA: TGTGCCAGCTCCAGGGGCCTCGAATATGGCTACACCTTC. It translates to CASSRGLEYGYTF.

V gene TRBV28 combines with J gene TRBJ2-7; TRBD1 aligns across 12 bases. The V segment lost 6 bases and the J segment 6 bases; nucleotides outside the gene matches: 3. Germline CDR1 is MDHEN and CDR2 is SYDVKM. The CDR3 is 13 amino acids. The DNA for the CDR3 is TGTGCCAGCAGGGGACAGGGGGCGCGCGAGCAGTACTTC. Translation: CASRGQGAREQYF.

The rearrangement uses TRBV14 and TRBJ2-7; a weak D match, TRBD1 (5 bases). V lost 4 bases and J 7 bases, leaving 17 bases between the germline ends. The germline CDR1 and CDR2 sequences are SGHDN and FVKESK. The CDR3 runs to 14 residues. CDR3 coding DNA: TGTGCCAGCAGCCCCCTGGACATGATATGGGAGCAGTACTTC. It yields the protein CASSPLDMIWEQYF.

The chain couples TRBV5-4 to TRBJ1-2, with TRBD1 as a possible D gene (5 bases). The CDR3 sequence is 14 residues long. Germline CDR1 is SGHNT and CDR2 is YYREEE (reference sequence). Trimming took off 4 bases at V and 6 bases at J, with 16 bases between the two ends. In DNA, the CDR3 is TGTGCCAGCAGCCTCCCCCCGGGCAGGGATGGCTACACCTTC. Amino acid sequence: CASSLPPGRDGYTF.

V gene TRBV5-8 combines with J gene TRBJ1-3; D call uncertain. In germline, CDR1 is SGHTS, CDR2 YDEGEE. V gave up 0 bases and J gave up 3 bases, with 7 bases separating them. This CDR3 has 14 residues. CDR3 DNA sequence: TGTGCCAGCAGCTTGGGAGGGAGTGGAAACACCATATATTTT. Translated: CASSLGGSGNTIYF.

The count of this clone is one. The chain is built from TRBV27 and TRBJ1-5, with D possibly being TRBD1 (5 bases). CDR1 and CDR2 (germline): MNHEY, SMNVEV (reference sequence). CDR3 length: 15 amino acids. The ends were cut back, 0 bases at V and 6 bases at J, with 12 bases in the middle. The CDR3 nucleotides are TGTGCCAGCAGTTTATCGGTCGGGGGTAGTCAGCCCCAGCATTTT. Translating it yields CASSLSVGGSQPQHF.

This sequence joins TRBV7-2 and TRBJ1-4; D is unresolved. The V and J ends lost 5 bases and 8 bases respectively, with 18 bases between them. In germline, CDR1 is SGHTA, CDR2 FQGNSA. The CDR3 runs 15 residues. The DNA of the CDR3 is TGTGCCAGCAGCCAGAGAATCTTGGGAGGGGAAAAACTGTTTTTT. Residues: CASSQRILGGEKLFF.

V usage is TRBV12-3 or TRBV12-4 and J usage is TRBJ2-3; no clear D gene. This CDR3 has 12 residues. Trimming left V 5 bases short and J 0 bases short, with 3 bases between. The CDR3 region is CASSTSTDTQYF. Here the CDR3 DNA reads TGTGCCAGCAGTACAAGCACAGATACGCAGTATTTT.

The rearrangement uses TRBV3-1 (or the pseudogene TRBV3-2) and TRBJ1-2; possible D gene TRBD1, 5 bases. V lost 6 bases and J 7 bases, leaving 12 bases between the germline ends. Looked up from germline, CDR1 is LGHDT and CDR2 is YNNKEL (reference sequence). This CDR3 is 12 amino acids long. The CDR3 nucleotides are TGTGCCAGCAGGTCTAGGGGCGGTGGCTACACCTTC. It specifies CASRSRGGGYTF.

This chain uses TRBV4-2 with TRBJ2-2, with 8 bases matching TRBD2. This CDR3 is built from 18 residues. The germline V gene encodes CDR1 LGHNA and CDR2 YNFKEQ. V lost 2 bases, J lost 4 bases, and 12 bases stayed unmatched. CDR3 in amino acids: CASSQQTIAGRGTGELFF. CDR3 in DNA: TGTGCCAGCAGCCAACAGACAATAGCGGGGAGGGGCACCGGGGAGCTGTTTTTT.